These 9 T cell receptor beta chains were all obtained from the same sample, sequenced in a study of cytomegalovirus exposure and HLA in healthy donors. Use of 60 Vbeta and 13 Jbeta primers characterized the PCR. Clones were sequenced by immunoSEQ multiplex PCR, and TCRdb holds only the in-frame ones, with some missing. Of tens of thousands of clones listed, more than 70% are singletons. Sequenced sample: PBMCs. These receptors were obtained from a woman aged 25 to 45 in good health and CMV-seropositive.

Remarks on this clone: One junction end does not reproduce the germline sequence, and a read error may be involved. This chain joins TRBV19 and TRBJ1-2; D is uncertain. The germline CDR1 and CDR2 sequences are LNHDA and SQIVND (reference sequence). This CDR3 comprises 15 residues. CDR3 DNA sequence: TGTGCCAGTACCCCTAGCGGGGAGGCGAACTATGGCTACCCCTTC. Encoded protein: CASTPSGEANYGYPF.

CDR3 in amino acids: CASSRTGGYNEQFF. CDR3 DNA: TGTGCCAGCAGCCGGACAGGGGGCTACAATGAGCAGTTCTTC. The V and J genes are TRBV5-8 and TRBJ2-1; 10 nucleotides line up with TRBD1. V shed 4 bases and J 3 bases; nucleotides not matched to a gene: 1. Germline values: CDR1 SGHTS, CDR2 YDEGEE. This CDR3 has 14 amino acids. Variable domain in full (rest from reference TRBV5-8 and TRBJ2-1): EAGVTQSPTHLIKTRGQQATLRCSPISGHTSVYWYQQALGLGLQFLLWYDEGEERNRGNFPPRFSGRQFPNYSSELNVNALELEDSALYLCASSRTGGYNEQFFGPGTRLTVL.

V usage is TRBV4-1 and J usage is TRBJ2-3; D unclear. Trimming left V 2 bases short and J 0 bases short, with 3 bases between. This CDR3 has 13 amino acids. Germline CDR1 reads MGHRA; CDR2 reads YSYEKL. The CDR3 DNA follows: TGCGCCAGCAGCCAAACTAGCACAGATACGCAGTATTTT. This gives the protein CASSQTSTDTQYF.

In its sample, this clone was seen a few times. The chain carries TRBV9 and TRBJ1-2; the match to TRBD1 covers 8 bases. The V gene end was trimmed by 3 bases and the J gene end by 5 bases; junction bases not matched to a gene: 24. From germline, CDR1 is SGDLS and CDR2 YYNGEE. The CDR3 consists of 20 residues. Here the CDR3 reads CASSAEGDYIGQGAGYGYTF. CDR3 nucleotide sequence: TGTGCCAGCAGCGCCGAAGGAGACTACATAGGACAGGGCGCTGGGTATGGCTACACCTTC.

The CDR3: CAISELGRGWSGEQYF. The CDR3 region has the DNA TGTGCCATCAGTGAGCTTGGCAGGGGATGGTCGGGCGAGCAGTACTTC. This rearrangement joins TRBV10-3 to TRBJ2-7; weak D call: TRBD1 (6 bases). CDR1 is ENHRY, CDR2 SYGVKD, per germline. This CDR3 is 16 amino acids long. With 2 bases removed from V and 6 bases from J, the gap between germline ends came to 20 bases.

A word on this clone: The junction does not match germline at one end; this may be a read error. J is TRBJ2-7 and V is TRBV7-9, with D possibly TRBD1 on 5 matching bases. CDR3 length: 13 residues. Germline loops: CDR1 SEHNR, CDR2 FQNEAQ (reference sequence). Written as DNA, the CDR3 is TGTGCCAGCAGCTTAACGGTCGGCGACAGCAACCACTTC. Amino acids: CASSLTVGDSNHF.

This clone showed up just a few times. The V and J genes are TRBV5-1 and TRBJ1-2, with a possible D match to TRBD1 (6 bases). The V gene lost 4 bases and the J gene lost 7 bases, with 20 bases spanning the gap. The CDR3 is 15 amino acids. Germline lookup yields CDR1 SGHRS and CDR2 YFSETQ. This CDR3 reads CASSRASGDPGGYTF. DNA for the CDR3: TGCGCCAGCAGCAGAGCCTCAGGGGACCCGGGTGGCTACACCTTC.

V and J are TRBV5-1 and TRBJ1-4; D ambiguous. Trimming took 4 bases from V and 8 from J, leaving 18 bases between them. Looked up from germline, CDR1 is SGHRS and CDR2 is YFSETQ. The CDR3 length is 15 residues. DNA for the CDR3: TGCGCCAGCAGCCTTGGGGAGGGTTCGGGAGAAAAACTGTTTTTT. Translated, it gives CASSLGEGSGEKLFF.

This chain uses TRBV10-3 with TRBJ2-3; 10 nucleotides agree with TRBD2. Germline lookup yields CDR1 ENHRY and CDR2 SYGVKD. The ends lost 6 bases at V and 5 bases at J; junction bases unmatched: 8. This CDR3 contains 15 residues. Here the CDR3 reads CAISRLAGGIDTQYF. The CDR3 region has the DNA TGTGCCATCAGCAGACTAGCGGGTGGGATAGATACGCAGTATTTT.